This T cell receptor (beta chain) was retrieved from a study of T cells in women clearing cervical HPV infection. About the study: Case blood was drawn when the lesion was first found; control blood after infection became undetectable.

This CDR3 region has 15 residues. V gave up 4 bases and J gave up 5 bases, with 15 bases separating them. The germline V gene has CDR1 MGHRA and CDR2 YSYEKL. Study findings and constraints: Repertoire richness, not evenness, was significantly elevated in CIN3+ cases versus controls. Cases carried less TRBV6-7 than controls: about 0.1% versus 0.15%.

In the case of this clone: The antigen is unknown. The CDR3 end lies 3 residues beyond the end of the read and is filled in from the germline J gene.

HPV was found by MY09/MY11 PCR and dot-blot genotyping. The method was immunoSEQ multiplex PCR; TCRdb's version includes in-frame clones alone and lacks a portion of them. This sample lists about 16,000 clones; its ten largest clones have 6.5% to 9%. The chain is built from TRBV4-1 and TRBJ2-4, with D tentatively TRBD1 (6 bases). The specimen was blood buffy coat. This clonotype was obtained from a woman aged 18 to 75 with a cervical HPV16 infection that either progressed to CIN3+ or cleared (not recorded which). The CDR3 DNA, read in part, is TGCGCCAGCAGCCCAGGGGACCAACGGGAAAACATT. Translation gives CASSPGDQRENI. The CDR3 reads in full as CASSPGDQRENIQYF.